The clone carrying this T cell receptor beta chain was observed a handful of times. Its antigen is undetermined. Together with a sample-barcoded 5' primer, a J-beta primer mix was included in a second PCR lasting roughly 6 to 12 cycles. TCRdb re-analysed the 5' RACE reads in MiXCR, keeping a single row per CDR3 protein. The sample has roughly 800,000 distinct CDR3 sequences, under 40% seen once. The CDR3 spans 14 residues. The V gene end was trimmed by 5 bases and the J gene end by 7 bases; junction bases not matched to a gene: 8. CDR1 and CDR2 (germline): SGHVS, FNYEAQ. This entry is derived from a study of blood T cells in healthy people across ages. Researchers report isolating at least 6.5 million PBMCs per sample. Each sample yielded at least 6 micrograms of PBMC total RNA. Study-level findings and limits: Naive CD4+ cell counts and diversity both ran higher in long-lived than in aged donors. PBMCs were not sorted, which prevented a conclusive comparison of naive versus antigen-experienced cells.

This clonotype was obtained from a man aged 18 to 29 in good health. Sequencing used blood. This sequence joins TRBV7-6 and TRBJ2-7; TRBD2 aligns across 10 bases. The CDR3 spells CASSHASGGREQYF. The CDR3 nucleotides are TGTGCCAGCAGCCATGCTAGCGGGGGAAGGGAGCAGTACTTC.